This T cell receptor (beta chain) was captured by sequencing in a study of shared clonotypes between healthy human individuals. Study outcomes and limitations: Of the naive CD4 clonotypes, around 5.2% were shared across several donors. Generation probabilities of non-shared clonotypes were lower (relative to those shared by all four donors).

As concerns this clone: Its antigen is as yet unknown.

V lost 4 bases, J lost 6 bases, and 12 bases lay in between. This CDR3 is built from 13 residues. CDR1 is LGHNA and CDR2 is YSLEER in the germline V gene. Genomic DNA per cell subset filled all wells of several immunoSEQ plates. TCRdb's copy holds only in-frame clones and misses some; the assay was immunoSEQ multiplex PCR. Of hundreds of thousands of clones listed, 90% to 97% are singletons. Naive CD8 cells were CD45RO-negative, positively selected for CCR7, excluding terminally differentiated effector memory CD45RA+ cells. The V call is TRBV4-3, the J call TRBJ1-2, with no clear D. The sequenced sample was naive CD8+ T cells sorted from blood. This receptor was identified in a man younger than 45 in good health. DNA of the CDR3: TGCGCCAGCAGCCGGGAAGCACAGAATGGCTACACCTTC. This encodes CASSREAQNGYTF.